A selection of T cell receptor beta chains follows, all from one sample in a study of T cell responses to AZD1222 COVID-19 vaccine. Using immunoSEQ multiplex PCR, the repertoire was profiled, and TCRdb retains in-frame clones only, with some absent. The sample holds 150,000 or so clones, 80% to 95% seen once. Specimen: peripheral blood, collected on day 0 of AZD1222 vaccination. The receptors come from an adult in good health. The CDR3 runs from the conserved cysteine through the conserved F or W. A D gene is named only where the DNA matches it firmly. The size entry is marked missing in some rows and otherwise reads once, few, many or a size class.

d_call	clone_size	v_call	j_call	cdr3_aa	cdr3_nt
TRBD2	few	TRBV28	TRBJ2-1	CASRGLRDEQFF	TGTGCCAGCAGGGGACTAAGGGATGAGCAGTTCTTC
.	.	TRBV6-2/TRBV6-3	TRBJ1-1	CASSSQYGTVDTEAFF	TGTGCCAGCAGTTCCCAATATGGGACGGTTGACACTGAAGCTTTCTTT
.	.	TRBV19	TRBJ2-1	CASSIGPLGRVHEQFF	TGTGCCAGTAGTATAGGGCCCCTGGGGCGGGTCCATGAGCAGTTCTTC
TRBD2	.	TRBV7-2	TRBJ2-5	CASSLGGGFSETQYF	TGTGCCAGCAGCTTAGGCGGGGGGTTCAGTGAGACCCAGTACTTC
.	.	TRBV18	TRBJ1-1	CASSPGLDTEAFF	TGTGCCAGCTCACCGGGTTTGGACACTGAAGCTTTCTTT
.	.	TRBV10-3	TRBJ1-2	CAISESGGHGYTF	TGTGCCATCAGTGAGTCAGGGGGTCATGGCTACACCTTC
TRBD1	.	TRBV18	TRBJ1-5	CASSAGQGNSNQPQHF	TGTGCCAGCTCAGCCGGACAGGGCAATAGCAATCAGCCCCAGCATTTT
TRBD2	.	TRBV28	TRBJ2-5	CASSFGMWEGLGKTQYF	TGTGCCAGCAGTTTTGGGATGTGGGAGGGCCTCGGAAAGACCCAGTACTTC
TRBD1	.	TRBV5-1	TRBJ2-7	CASSLERTGAYEQYF	TGCGCCAGCAGCTTGGAGCGGACAGGGGCCTACGAGCAGTACTTC
TRBD1	.	TRBV10-3	TRBJ1-1	CAISDTGAGWSEAFF	TGTGCCATCAGTGATACAGGGGCCGGGTGGTCTGAAGCTTTCTTT
.	.	TRBV9	TRBJ2-2	CASSVDFVITGELFF	TGTGCCAGCAGCGTAGATTTTGTGATCACCGGGGAGCTGTTTTTT
TRBD2	.	TRBV7-9	TRBJ2-1	CASSLPGGRYNEQFF	TGTGCCAGCAGCTTACCGGGGGGTCGTTACAATGAGCAGTTCTTC
.	.	TRBV6-6	TRBJ2-5	CASRPGFGETQYF	TGTGCCAGCAGGCCGGGATTCGGGGAGACCCAGTACTTC
.	once	TRBV19	TRBJ1-4	CASRTGATNEKLFF	TGTGCCAGTAGGACGGGGGCAACTAATGAAAAACTGTTTTTT
TRBD1	.	TRBV2	TRBJ1-4	CASRNTGGEKLFF	TGTGCCAGCAGGAACACAGGGGGAGAAAAACTGTTTTTT
.	.	TRBV27	TRBJ2-6	CASSPPSAGANVLTF	TGTGCCAGCAGTCCGCCATCCGCTGGGGCCAACGTCCTGACTTTC
.	few	TRBV10-3	TRBJ2-7	CAIRPGQVYTYEQYF	TGTGCCATCAGGCCCGGACAAGTCTATACCTACGAGCAGTACTTC